This paragraph covers one T cell receptor beta chain sequence. The antigen it binds to is not known. There are no base qualities to consult, and no much larger clone falls within one base. Healthy HIV-negative adults with no recently reported acute infections or vaccinations were included as donors. Every donor was a Caucasian adult residing in Nashville, Tennessee, USA. CD4+ T cells were enriched by magnetic negative selection, after which naive cells were positively selected on CD45RA and the negative fraction was taken as the memory subset. Blood was collected by leukapheresis, and PBMCs were isolated by Ficoll-Histopaque density gradient centrifugation and then cryopreserved in liquid nitrogen vapor phase. Analytical flow cytometry was used to check the purity and quantity of every magnetically sorted T cell population. Each sorted fraction had its genomic DNA isolated and then quantified by UV absorbance on a Nanodrop 2000c.

The data belong to a study of shared clonotypes between healthy human individuals (dated by TCRdb to the early 2020s). Regarding the complete study: The cohort comprised a couple of women and a few men aged 18 to 49 years. For each donor, CD4 naive and CD4 memory were each given three plates, CD8 naive was given two plates, and CD8 memory was given one plate. To estimate repertoire size and how much clonotype sharing occurs between individuals, the study deeply sequenced the blood TCR repertoires of roughly 5 healthy adults. To increase sequencing depth and limit assay-specific biases, TCR repertoire library preparation and sequencing were carried out by different laboratories using diverse techniques. Each donor's leukapheresis produced roughly between roughly 0.9 and 9 billion PBMCs. Broad study findings and their caveats: About 5% of naive CD4, more than 3% of naive CD8, roughly 2.5% of memory CD4, and around 0.42% of memory CD8 clonotypes were shared across a few donors. Sampling was limited to blood, and TCR repertoires in tissue likely differ from TCR repertoires in blood. Higher generation probabilities were observed for clonotypes shared by all four sorted-subset donors than for non-shared clonotypes. Because the study included a small number of donors, the genetic and exposure-history diversity represented was limited. Estimated clonotype richness was generally larger for naive than for memory subsets. Rarefaction of sorted-subset datasets indicated incomplete sequencing despite the large sequencing depth. Pairwise subsampling indicated that sequencing depth was expected to affect the degree of clonotype sharing among donors.

TCR CDR3 regions were amplified from genomic DNA by multiplex PCR using the deep immunoSEQ assay. Genomic DNA extracted from each cell subset was distributed evenly over all wells of several immunoSEQ 96-well plates, and each plate served as one replicate. For sorted subsets, roughly 200 ng genomic DNA, equal to tens of thousands of T cell genomes, was loaded into each replicate PCR. Purified libraries were quantified with a Qubit 3.0 fluorometer, sized on a Bioanalyzer 2100, and re-quantified with the KAPA Library Quantification kit. Every immunoSEQ 96-well plate was sequenced on a dedicated single-read 150-cycle Illumina NextSeq 550 flow cell. Per the original workflow: Because the immunoSEQ output included only junctional sequences and no quality scores, the filtering could not be the same as the filtering used for full-length reads. Sequences were annotated with PyIR, a Python wrapper for IgBLAST v1.9, and V/J genes and CDR3 were assigned using IMGT germline references. Reads were removed for weak V/J assignments (E-value above 1e-6), missing CDR3, stop codons, out-of-frame junctions, or ambiguous translated residues. V3J clonotypes were defined as sequences sharing the same inferred V gene, J gene, and CDR3 amino acid sequence. Percentage overlap between repertoires was calculated by dividing the number of shared unique clonotypes by the size of the smaller repertoire. Richness of each repertoire was evaluated using RTK rarefaction, the Chao1 estimator, and Recon v2.1 estimates of unobserved clonotypes. OLGA was used to compute generation probabilities for all TCRbeta clonotypes that the gDNA method yielded from a handful of donors. The table comes from immuneACCESS by way of TCRdb, which keeps in-frame sequences with V and J called. Part of the clones is missing from these tables; in studies checked, under half for an unresolved V gene and the rest for unknown reasons. V, J and clone size reflect that table, while D and trimming were determined from the DNA. Here the sample has about 2.4 million clones; approximately 93% occur a single time. The ten largest make up about 0.38% of the sample.

From V the trimming removes 6 bases and from J it removes 1 base, while the gene matches leave 8 bases of the junction unaccounted for. The CDR3 spans 15 residues, from the cysteine through the phenylalanine. The entry retains the CDR3 DNA only, 45 bases that are in frame from base 1. In the germline V gene, CDR1 corresponds to SGDLS and CDR2 to YYNGEE. This chain joins TRBV9 to TRBJ2-5; TRBD2 fits 8 bases in the junction. The TCR comes from a man between 18 and 29 years old in good health. Some clones in this sample may be carry-over from other donors' samples. The sequencing input was naive CD4+ T cells from PBMCs. The cell subset or site label, as the study defines it: CD45RA+ positively selected. CDR3 loop: CASTSTSAFQETQYF. The DNA reads as follows: TGTGCCAGCACGTCGACTAGCGCATTCCAAGAGACCCAGTACTTC. Extended through the reference TRBV9 and TRBJ2-5 proteins, this CDR3 yields the full variable domain: DSGVTQTPKHLITATGQRVTLRCSPRSGDLSVYWYQQSLDQGLQFLIQYYNGEERAKGNILERFSAQQFPDLHSELNLSSLELGDSALYFCASTSTSAFQETQYFGPGTRLLVL.